Listed below are T cell receptor beta chains from one sample, sequenced in a study of T cell changes during pregnancy in multiple sclerosis. TCRdb keeps only in-frame clones here, not all; method: immunoSEQ multiplex PCR. The sample yields under 95,000 clones, roughly 92% seen once. This specimen consisted of peripheral blood, obtained after pregnancy. The receptor source for this set is a female donor with multiple sclerosis, enrolled in a pregnancy study. CDR3s include the opening cysteine and the closing phenylalanine or tryptophan. The order of the fields is V gene, J gene, CDR3 protein.

V gene: TRBV27; J gene: TRBJ1-5; CDR3 protein: CASSPRDRGIDQPQHF
V gene: TRBV7-6; J gene: TRBJ1-2; CDR3 protein: CASSSAVSGPYGYTF
V gene: TRBV7-9; J gene: TRBJ2-2; CDR3 protein: CASSLNPSVAGGNTGELFF
V gene: TRBV11-2; J gene: TRBJ1-4; CDR3 protein: CASSSAGAPTGKLFF
V gene: TRBV10-3; J gene: TRBJ2-2; CDR3 protein: CAISESGGTNTGELFF
V gene: TRBV5-6; J gene: TRBJ2-3; CDR3 protein: CASSPAGGSTDTQYF
V gene: TRBV4-2; J gene: TRBJ2-7; CDR3 protein: CASSQGQPLGASYEQYF
V gene: TRBV18; J gene: TRBJ2-7; CDR3 protein: CASSLGTIYEQYF
V gene: TRBV4-1; J gene: TRBJ1-1; CDR3 protein: CASSQDGRVDAEAFF
V gene: TRBV4-1; J gene: TRBJ1-5; CDR3 protein: CASSQPTGDNQPQHF
V gene: TRBV7-2; J gene: TRBJ2-1; CDR3 protein: CASSLVAGSNEQFF
V gene: TRBV12-5; J gene: TRBJ1-1; CDR3 protein: CASDPGGQNTEAFF
V gene: TRBV5-1; J gene: TRBJ1-3; CDR3 protein: CASRVTGGDGNTIYF
V gene: TRBV6-6; J gene: TRBJ1-2; CDR3 protein: CASSSLLDYGYTF
V gene: TRBV7-9; J gene: TRBJ1-4; CDR3 protein: CASTQGLLRGEKLFF
V gene: TRBV7-2; J gene: TRBJ1-6; CDR3 protein: CASSLEIEYSPLHF
V gene: TRBV5-5; J gene: TRBJ1-1; CDR3 protein: CASSWRDGNTEAFF
V gene: TRBV7-2; J gene: TRBJ1-4; CDR3 protein: CASSFTEGVELFF
V gene: TRBV11-3; J gene: TRBJ2-2; CDR3 protein: CASSGRAGDTGELFF
V gene: TRBV5-1; J gene: TRBJ2-7; CDR3 protein: CASSLIYRGHYEQYF
V gene: TRBV5-1; J gene: TRBJ2-7; CDR3 protein: CASSLSTSESYEQYF
V gene: TRBV6-1; J gene: TRBJ1-3; CDR3 protein: CASRLSGNTIYF
V gene: TRBV5-1; J gene: TRBJ2-7; CDR3 protein: CASSPWGAGGSYEQYF
V gene: TRBV11-3; J gene: TRBJ2-2; CDR3 protein: CASSLLAGGPGTGELFF
V gene: TRBV5-1; J gene: TRBJ2-1; CDR3 protein: CASSLDRNEQFF
V gene: TRBV28; J gene: TRBJ2-5; CDR3 protein: CASSGREAETQYF
V gene: TRBV5-5; J gene: TRBJ1-3; CDR3 protein: CASSAQGPSSGNTIYF
V gene: TRBV7-6; J gene: TRBJ2-6; CDR3 protein: CASSPGQGAGGANVLTF
V gene: TRBV9; J gene: TRBJ2-6; CDR3 protein: CASSFRDYSISGANVLTF
V gene: TRBV6-5; J gene: TRBJ2-6; CDR3 protein: CASTIQTSGANVLTF
V gene: TRBV4-3; J gene: TRBJ1-2; CDR3 protein: CASSQDNGGNNYGYTF
V gene: TRBV7-9; J gene: TRBJ1-1; CDR3 protein: CASSLTGLNTEAFF
V gene: TRBV5-1; J gene: TRBJ2-2; CDR3 protein: CASSLGGQSYTGELFF
V gene: TRBV4-3; J gene: TRBJ2-7; CDR3 protein: CASSQERGSGGFEQYF
V gene: TRBV11-1; J gene: TRBJ2-5; CDR3 protein: CASSLDLEKTQYF
V gene: TRBV29-1; J gene: TRBJ2-1; CDR3 protein: CSGGQYNEQFF
V gene: TRBV19; J gene: TRBJ2-2; CDR3 protein: CASSIGLAVSGELFF
V gene: TRBV4-2; J gene: TRBJ2-7; CDR3 protein: CASSHSYSYEQYF
V gene: TRBV4-1; J gene: TRBJ2-3; CDR3 protein: CASSQGMRDTDTQYF
V gene: TRBV9; J gene: TRBJ2-1; CDR3 protein: CASSVSGSPYNEQFF
V gene: TRBV27; J gene: TRBJ2-7; CDR3 protein: CASSFVAGSYEQYF
V gene: TRBV7-6; J gene: TRBJ1-2; CDR3 protein: CASSFPGGYGYTF
V gene: TRBV19; J gene: TRBJ1-1; CDR3 protein: CASSGQGNTEAFF